What follows are 8 T cell receptor beta chains derived from one specimen sequenced in a study of CD8 T cells in Susac syndrome. Reverse transcription of roughly 0.5 to 1 ug RNA was carried out with random hexamers. Each CDR3 protein gets one entry after TCRdb re-called the immunoSEQ multiplex PCR reads with MiXCR. The sample yields 170,000 or so distinct CDR3 sequences, 85% to 95% seen once. Sequenced: CD8+ T cells from PBMCs. Every receptor here comes from a human donor with multiple sclerosis.

The rearrangement uses TRBV7-9 and TRBJ2-7, with 7 positions matching TRBD2. The CDR3 extends over 13 amino acids. The V segment lost 6 bases and the J segment 3 bases; nucleotides outside the gene matches: 5. Germline V gives CDR1 SEHNR, CDR2 FQNEAQ (reference sequence). CDR3 coding DNA: TGTGCCAGCAGTAGCGGGTTGTTCTACGAGCAGTACTTC. Its translation is CASSSGLFYEQYF.

The chain uses TRBV27 and TRBJ1-5, with D possibly TRBD1 on 5 matching bases. The CDR3 totals 14 residues. Deletions cut 5 bases from V and 0 bases from J, with 8 bases between. Germline V gene lookup returns CDR1 MNHEY and CDR2 SMNVEV (reference sequence). The CDR3 nucleotides are TGTGCCAGCAGTCGGGGGTATAGCAATCAGCCCCAGCATTTT. Its translation: CASSRGYSNQPQHF.

In DNA form, the CDR3 reads TGTGCCACTGGTCCCGGGACATTTTCGAACACTGAAGCTTTCTTT. It codes for CATGPGTFSNTEAFF. V is TRBV15 and J is TRBJ1-1; tentatively, D is TRBD1 (6 bases). V was pared by 9 bases and J by 1 base, with 18 bases between. The CDR3 extends over 15 amino acids. Germline lookup yields CDR1 LNHNV and CDR2 YYDKDF (reference sequence).

The rearrangement links TRBV24-1 to TRBJ2-1; 10 bases line up with TRBD2. This CDR3 has 17 amino acids. Trimming removed 4 bases from V and 10 bases from J; junction bases left unmatched: 15. Looked up from germline, CDR1 is KGHDR and CDR2 is SFDVKD. The CDR3 reads CATSENDQSGGAKEQFF. CDR3 bases: TGTGCCACCAGTGAGAATGACCAAAGCGGGGGGGCGAAGGAGCAGTTCTTC.

This sequence joins TRBV11-2 and TRBJ2-1, with 13 bases fitting TRBD2. This CDR3 region has 15 residues. J was trimmed by 8 bases and V by 3 bases; bases with no gene match: 4. The germline V gene encodes CDR1 SGHAT and CDR2 FQNNGV. The CDR3 coding sequence is TGTGCCAGCAGCTTCGGACTAGCGGGAGTCGATGAGCAGTTCTTC. It translates to CASSFGLAGVDEQFF.

The chain employs TRBV29-1 and TRBJ2-7; 7 positions match TRBD2. The CDR3 length is 13 residues. V lost 6 bases and J lost 3; bases outside the gene matches: 8. Germline V gene sequence: CDR1 SQVTM, CDR2 ANQGSEA. The chain's CDR3 is CSVASGMGYEQYF. CDR3 DNA sequence: TGCAGCGTCGCCAGCGGGATGGGCTACGAGCAGTACTTC.

The chain employs TRBV7-8 and TRBJ1-2; the match to TRBD1 covers 9 bases. The CDR3 is made up of 15 amino acids. V lost 5 bases, J lost 6 bases, and 10 bases stayed unmatched. Germline V gives CDR1 SGHVS, CDR2 FQNEAQ. The CDR3 spells CASSPPGQGFDGYTF. The CDR3 bases are TGTGCCAGCAGCCCCCCAGGACAGGGGTTCGATGGCTACACCTTC.

The V gene is TRBV7-9, the J gene TRBJ1-1; tentative D call: TRBD1 (5 bases). CDR3 length: 14 residues. Trimming shortened V by 6 bases and J by 1 base, and 12 bases separated the two germline ends. Looked up from germline, CDR1 is SEHNR and CDR2 is FQNEAQ (reference sequence). The CDR3 DNA sequence: TGTGCCAGCAGTATAACGACAGAGAACACTGAAGCTTTCTTT. It specifies CASSITTENTEAFF.